This T cell receptor beta chain was recovered during a study of Ad26.COV2.S vaccination and SARS-CoV-2 variants listed by TCRdb under 2021. Study-wide context: Vaccine-arm donors were drawn from COV1001, a multicentre, randomized, double-blind, placebo-controlled phase I-IIa trial of Ad26.COV2.S in healthy adults. Trial participants were randomized into five groups of five, in which low-dose or high-dose Ad26.COV2.S was given once or twice, or placebo was given on both occasions. Investigators remained blinded to trial group allocation during experiments and outcome assessment. Dosing of Ad26.COV2.S was intramuscular, at either 5x10^10 or 1x10^11 viral particles, delivered as one shot or as two shots spaced 56 days apart. The specificity and breadth of SARS-CoV-2-reactive T cell receptors after Ad26.COV2.S vaccination were assessed by TCRbeta repertoire sequencing. A total of roughly 30 samples were included in the TCR-sequenced set, comprising around 19 Ad26.COV2.S vaccine recipients, 5 placebo recipients and 8 SARS-CoV-2 convalescent individuals.

Regarding this clone: There is no known antigen for this receptor. Qualities for individual bases were not recorded, and no much larger clone is one base off.

From the cysteine through the phenylalanine, the CDR3 covers 15 amino acids. The CDR3 DNA has 45 bases and is translated from base 1. V and J are truncated by 4 bases and 4 bases respectively, leaving an intervening sequence of 16 bases. For CDR1 and CDR2, the germline V gene lists MDHEN and SYDVKM. The sample's treatment or condition label, decoded: some 20 received Ad26.COV2.S at low or high dose, single or two shots; several received placebo; per-sample allocation not given. For vaccine and placebo recipients, repertoires were sequenced using samples collected on day 63 after the first injection. In Cohort 1b, 20 to 25 adults aged 18-55 years were enrolled at a single site in Boston, USA, between 29 July and 7 August 2020. Ad26.COV2.S was a replication-incompetent adenovirus type 26 vector that expressed a prefusion-stabilized SARS-CoV-2 spike protein derived from the original Wuhan strain. The investigation overall reported the following: Comparable non-spike TCR breadth was observed between vaccine and placebo recipients, consistent with only spike being contained in the vaccine. After vaccination, spike-specific CD8+ and CD4+ T cell responses were reported to show substantial breadth. It was noted by the authors that total T cell responses may have been underestimated by the TCR breadth and depth analyses. Compared with placebo recipients, Ad26.COV2.S recipients showed higher spike-specific TCR breadth (P = 0.0014). Comparing responses between vaccine doses or regimens was not something the study was powered to do.

The immunoSEQ Assay was the method used to sequence TCRbeta CDR3 regions. After extraction, genomic DNA underwent amplification by bias-controlled multiplex PCR, followed by high-throughput sequencing. On the authors' methods: Collapsing and filtering of sequences were performed to quantify the absolute abundance of each unique TCRbeta CDR3 region. Usable DNA was measured by amplifying reference genes present in all nucleated cells, and TCRbeta template counts were normalized to that usable DNA to estimate T cell fraction. Repertoire TCRs were annotated as SARS-CoV-2-specific when V gene, CDR3 amino acid sequence and J gene were exactly matched to a known reactive TCR set. The reference SARS-CoV-2 TCR set was obtained from MIRA and was filtered for enrichment in COVID-19-positive ImmuneCODE repertoires, whereby public or cross-reactive TCRs were removed. Using the MIRA antigens, annotated TCRs were further analysed by specific ORF or by position within an ORF. Breadth was defined as the number of annotated unique rearrangements divided by the total number of unique productive rearrangements, and depth was defined as the summed frequency of the annotated unique rearrangements. Two-sided Wilcoxon rank-sum tests were used to compare TCR breadth between groups. In TCRdb, the immuneACCESS table is reduced to in-frame sequences with V and J assigned. These tables do not hold every clone; where another copy was compared, an unresolved V gene accounts for under half, and the others remain unexplained. V, J and clone size are those of that table, while D and trimming were read from the DNA. In this sample the table shows 350,000 to 450,000 clones, 89% of which occur a single time. The ten largest clones add up to about 1.9% of the sample.

The receptor was derived from a person between 18 and 60 years old who received the Ad26.COV2.S COVID-19 vaccine or a placebo. The rearrangement joined TRBV28 to TRBJ1-2, and TRBD1 may be the D gene, going by 6 matching bases. Here the sequenced sample was peripheral blood, taken in a trial of Ad26.COV2.S vaccine versus placebo. The bases are TGTGCCAGCAGTTCGCCGGGGGGCGGCGGCTATGGCTACACCTTC. The resulting protein is CASSSPGGGGYGYTF.